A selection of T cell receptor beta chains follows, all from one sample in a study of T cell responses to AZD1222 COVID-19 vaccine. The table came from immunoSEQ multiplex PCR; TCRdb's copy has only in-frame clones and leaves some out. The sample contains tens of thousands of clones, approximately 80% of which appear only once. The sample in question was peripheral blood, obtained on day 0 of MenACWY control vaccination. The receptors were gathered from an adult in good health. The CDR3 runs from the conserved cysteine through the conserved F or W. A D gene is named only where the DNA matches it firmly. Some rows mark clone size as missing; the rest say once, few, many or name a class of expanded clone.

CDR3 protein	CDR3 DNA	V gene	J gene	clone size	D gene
CASSFLPRVTEAFF	TGTGCCAGCAGTTTTCTCCCCAGGGTCACTGAAGCTTTCTTT	TRBV28	TRBJ1-1	-	-
CASSRRNQPQHF	TGTGCCAGCAGTCGGAGGAATCAGCCCCAGCATTTT	TRBV6-5	TRBJ1-5	-	-
CASSQRGELEKLFF	TGTGCCAGCAGCCAACGGGGGGAGTTGGAAAAACTGTTTTTT	TRBV3-1/TRBV3-2	TRBJ1-4	-	-
CASSPADRGNNSPLHF	TGCGCCAGCAGCCCGGCGGACAGGGGGAATAATTCACCCCTCCACTTT	TRBV5-1	TRBJ1-6	-	TRBD1
CAWSVHGRLTGELFF	TGTGCCTGGAGTGTACACGGCAGACTCACCGGGGAGCTGTTTTTT	TRBV30	TRBJ2-2	-	-
CASPGGDNAGELFF	TGTGCCTCGCCAGGGGGCGATAATGCCGGGGAGCTGTTTTTT	TRBV7-9	TRBJ2-2	-	TRBD1
CASSDLPSGRDTQYF	TGTGCCAGCAGCGACCTTCCTAGCGGGAGAGATACGCAGTATTTT	TRBV11-2	TRBJ2-3	-	TRBD2
CATSRGASLYYNEQFF	TGTGCCACCAGCAGGGGAGCTAGCCTCTACTACAATGAGCAGTTCTTC	TRBV15	TRBJ2-1	-	-
CASSETTGAGELFF	TGCGCCAGCAGTGAGACAACAGGGGCAGGGGAGCTGTTTTTT	TRBV10-1	TRBJ2-2	-	TRBD1
CASSGTLSNQPQHF	TGTGCCAGCAGCGGGACACTTAGCAATCAGCCCCAGCATTTT	TRBV3-1/TRBV3-2	TRBJ1-5	-	-
CASSESFLNTIYF	TGTGCCAGCAGTGAATCCTTTTTGAACACCATATATTTT	TRBV28	TRBJ1-3	-	-
CASGRGGNNTGELFF	TGTGCCAGCGGGCGAGGCGGAAATAACACCGGGGAGCTGTTTTTT	TRBV6-7	TRBJ2-2	-	-
CASSDRGHRDTEAFF	TGTGCCAGCAGCGACAGGGGGCACAGGGACACTGAAGCTTTCTTT	TRBV2	TRBJ1-1	-	TRBD1
CASSEMAGEANEQFF	TGTGCCAGCAGTGAAATGGCGGGAGAGGCCAATGAGCAGTTCTTC	TRBV6-1	TRBJ2-1	-	TRBD2
CASLPGQGNEQYF	TGTGCCAGCCTACCGGGACAGGGCAACGAGCAGTACTTC	TRBV28	TRBJ2-7	-	TRBD1
CASSLSDKGSWEQYF	TGTGCCAGCAGCTTATCGGACAAGGGCTCGTGGGAGCAGTACTTC	TRBV13	TRBJ2-7	-	-
CASSLLAGGGTGELFF	TGCGCCAGTTCTCTATTAGCCGGGGGCGGCACCGGGGAGCTGTTTTTT	TRBV5-1	TRBJ2-2	-	-
CASGIPSGTVSYEQYF	TGTGCTAGTGGTATCCCCTCGGGGACGGTCTCCTACGAGCAGTACTTC	TRBV12-5	TRBJ2-7	-	-
CASSQVGTGNEKLFF	TGCGCCAGCAGCCAAGTGGGGACCGGGAATGAAAAACTGTTTTTT	TRBV4-1	TRBJ1-4	-	-
CASLSYARNTIYF	TGTGCCAGCTTATCTTATGCTCGAAACACCATATATTTT	TRBV12-3/TRBV12-4	TRBJ1-3	-	-
CASSPGGLAGGRYNEQFF	TGTGCCAGCAGCCCAGGGGGGCTAGCGGGGGGTCGGTACAATGAGCAGTTCTTC	TRBV7-9	TRBJ2-1	-	TRBD2
CASSAIGRAETQYF	TGTGCCAGCAGCGCAATAGGAAGGGCGGAGACCCAGTACTTC	TRBV7-9	TRBJ2-5	-	-
CAIGTSVDYNEQFF	TGTGCCATCGGGACTAGCGTGGACTACAATGAGCAGTTCTTC	TRBV10-3	TRBJ2-1	-	TRBD2
CASRDRRNSYEQYF	TGTGCCAGCAGGGACAGGCGCAACTCCTACGAGCAGTACTTC	TRBV6-5	TRBJ2-7	-	TRBD1
CASTPPSGTLPYEQYF	TGTGCCAGCACCCCTCCATCCGGGACACTCCCCTACGAGCAGTACTTC	TRBV6-2/TRBV6-3	TRBJ2-7	-	-
CASSLDSRQPQHF	TGTGCCAGCAGTTTAGACAGCAGGCAGCCCCAGCATTTT	TRBV12-3/TRBV12-4	TRBJ1-5	-	-
CASSWGQRYGYTF	TGTGCCAGCAGTTGGGGACAGCGCTATGGCTACACCTTC	TRBV28	TRBJ1-2	once	TRBD1
CASSPTGAILQPQHF	TGTGCCAGCAGCCCCACAGGGGCAATACTCCAGCCCCAGCATTTT	TRBV6-5	TRBJ1-5	-	TRBD1
CASSRGPTGELFF	TGTGCCAGCAGCCGGGGGCCCACCGGGGAGCTGTTTTTT	TRBV11-2	TRBJ2-2	-	-
CSVQTQGQLYF	TGCAGCGTCCAAACTCAGGGACAGCTTTACTTC	TRBV29-1	TRBJ2-5	-	TRBD1
CASSLFGGNTEAFF	TGCGCCAGCAGCTTGTTTGGGGGGAACACTGAAGCTTTCTTT	TRBV5-1	TRBJ1-1	-	-
CASSQDPTPGNTIYF	TGCGCCAGCAGCCAAGACCCGACACCCGGAAACACCATATATTTT	TRBV4-1	TRBJ1-3	-	-
CASSEITRSKGGETQYF	TGTGCCAGCAGTGAAATTACCAGGTCCAAAGGGGGAGAGACCCAGTACTTC	TRBV6-1	TRBJ2-5	few	-
CASSSLSHSVENEQFF	TGTGCCAGCAGCTCGTTATCACATTCAGTAGAAAATGAGCAGTTCTTC	TRBV5-6	TRBJ2-1	-	-
CASRDRGERETQYF	TGTGCCAGCCGGGACAGGGGAGAGAGAGAGACCCAGTACTTC	TRBV28	TRBJ2-5	-	TRBD1
CASSHGGAGEKLFF	TGTGCCAGCAGCCACGGGGGCGCGGGTGAAAAACTGTTTTTT	TRBV3-1/TRBV3-2	TRBJ1-4	-	-
CASSPRGLAGGGGYNEQFF	TGTGCCAGCAGCCCCCGTGGACTAGCGGGAGGAGGGGGATACAATGAGCAGTTCTTC	TRBV3-1/TRBV3-2	TRBJ2-1	-	TRBD2
CASSSDTDGTDTQYF	TGTGCCAGCAGCTCCGACACCGATGGCACAGATACGCAGTATTTT	TRBV9	TRBJ2-3	-	-
CASKRDLGYNEQFF	TGTGCCAGCAAACGGGACTTAGGGTACAATGAGCAGTTCTTC	TRBV6-5	TRBJ2-1	few	-
CASSLSPYEAFF	TGTGCCAGCAGCTTATCCCCATATGAAGCTTTCTTT	TRBV7-8	TRBJ1-1	-	-
CASSADSGNTIYF	TGTGCCAGCAGTGCGGACTCTGGAAACACCATATATTTT	TRBV2	TRBJ1-3	-	-
CASSLGTGGVNQPQHF	TGCGCCAGCAGCTTGGGAACAGGGGGCGTCAATCAGCCCCAGCATTTT	TRBV5-1	TRBJ1-5	-	TRBD1
CASSIERGSEAFF	TGTGCCAGTAGTATAGAGAGGGGCTCTGAAGCTTTCTTT	TRBV19	TRBJ1-1	once	-
CASHRNYEQYF	TGTGCCAGCCATCGGAACTACGAGCAGTACTTC	TRBV6-5	TRBJ2-7	-	-
CASSSQNSDGQYF	TGTGCCAGCAGCTCCCAAAATTCAGATGGGCAGTACTTC	TRBV27	TRBJ2-7	-	-
CASSITGTGADTQYF	TGTGCCAGTAGTATAACCGGGACAGGGGCAGATACGCAGTATTTT	TRBV19	TRBJ2-3	once	TRBD1